A selection of T cell receptor beta chains follows, all from one sample in a study of shared T cell receptors in the human thymus. The method was immunoSEQ multiplex PCR; TCRdb's version includes in-frame clones alone and lacks a portion of them. This sample has approximately 730,000 clones, with over 75% found just once. The same sample was also used in a study of human thymus T cells.

Sequencing used thymocytes. The origin of the receptors is a girl younger than two with a congenital heart defect. Each CDR3 is given with its conserved first and last residue. D genes are given only for firm matches. The size of a clone is reported for some rows only, either as once, few or many, or as a class for expanded clones.

TRBD1,NA,TRBV2,TRBJ2-3,TGTGCCAGCAGTTTGGACAGGGAAGGGACAGATACGCAGTATTTT,CASSLDREGTDTQYF
TRBD1,NA,TRBV2,TRBJ2-3,TGTGCCAGCAAAACCGGGACAGGGGGAAGTACGCAGTATTTT,CASKTGTGGSTQYF
NA,NA,TRBV7-2,TRBJ1-2,TGTGCCAGCAGCCAGGCGGGCGGGATGAATCTCTTGGGAGGCTACACCTTC,CASSQAGGMNLLGGYTF
TRBD1,NA,TRBV6-4,TRBJ1-1,TGTGCCAGCAGTGAGAGGACAGGGCAGAGGGCTTTCTTT,CASSERTGQRAFF
TRBD2,NA,TRBV6-5,TRBJ2-1,TGTGCCAGCAAGCGGGGGAGCTCCTACAATGAGCAGTTCTTC,CASKRGSSYNEQFF
NA,NA,TRBV10-3,TRBJ1-1,TGTGCCATCCTGCCCAGGGAGAACACTGAAGCTTTCTTT,CAILPRENTEAFF
TRBD1,NA,TRBV5-6,TRBJ1-6,TGTGCCAGCAGCTTGGAGGGGGACAGAAAGCCCCTCCACTTT,CASSLEGDRKPLHF
TRBD1,few,TRBV7-8,TRBJ2-2,TGTGCCAGCAGCCCCCTCCCCCAGGGGGCCGGGGAGCTGTTTTTT,CASSPLPQGAGELFF
TRBD1,NA,TRBV4-1,TRBJ1-5,TGCGCCAGCAGCCAAGTGGGACAGGGGGCGTTTCAGCCCCAGCATTTT,CASSQVGQGAFQPQHF
NA,NA,TRBV5-5,TRBJ1-1,TGTGCCAGCAGCCCCTCGGGAGGGATCGGAGATCTGAACACTGAAGCTTTCTTT,CASSPSGGIGDLNTEAFF
TRBD2,NA,TRBV19,TRBJ2-7,TGTGCCAGTAGTAGAAGCGGGGGGGCACCCTACGAGCAGTACTTC,CASSRSGGAPYEQYF
NA,NA,TRBV6-6,TRBJ1-2,TGTGCCACAGAACAGGGACACAATGTTAACTATGGCTACACCTTC,CATEQGHNVNYGYTF
TRBD1,once,TRBV7-9,TRBJ2-6,TGTGCCAGCAGCTTACTCCAATGGACAGGGGGCTCTGGGGCCAACGTCCTGACTTTC,CASSLLQWTGGSGANVLTF
TRBD2,NA,TRBV10-1,TRBJ2-2,TGCGCCAGCAGTGAGGAAGGGCGGGGGGCCAACACCGGGGAGCTGTTTTTT,CASSEEGRGANTGELFF
TRBD1,NA,TRBV9,TRBJ1-2,TGTGCCAGCAGCGGACCGGGACAGCAAGCTAACTATGGCTACACCTTC,CASSGPGQQANYGYTF
TRBD2,once,TRBV10-2,TRBJ2-7,TGCGCCAGCAGTAATACTAGCGGGGACTACGAGCAGTACTTC,CASSNTSGDYEQYF
NA,NA,TRBV6-1,TRBJ2-7,TGTGCCAGCAGTGAAGTGCAGGGGCAGAGGCAGTACTTC,CASSEVQGQRQYF
NA,NA,TRBV19,TRBJ2-7,TGTGCCAGTAGTAAGGGAGTTTCCTACGAGCAGTACTTC,CASSKGVSYEQYF
TRBD1,NA,TRBV11-2,TRBJ2-7,TGTGCCAGCAGCTCAAGAGGGACAGGGGTGGGGGAGCAGTACTTC,CASSSRGTGVGEQYF
NA,NA,TRBV5-4,TRBJ1-2,TGTGCCAGCAGCTTCGATCTGCGGCTAGGCTACACCTTC,CASSFDLRLGYTF
TRBD1,few,TRBV4-2,TRBJ1-4,TGTGCCAGCAGCCAAGACGCCGGACAGGGTCGGGACGAAAAACTGTTTTTT,CASSQDAGQGRDEKLFF
NA,few,TRBV19,TRBJ2-3,TGTGCCAGTAGTATACAGGGTAATAATACAGATACGCAGTATTTT,CASSIQGNNTDTQYF
NA,NA,TRBV19,TRBJ2-2,TGTGCCAGCTGCGGGGATCCCGGGGAGCTGTTTTTT,CASCGDPGELFF
TRBD1,few,TRBV6-6,TRBJ1-1,TGTGCCAGCAGTTACTGGGACAGGGGAAGGGTCACTGAAGCTTTCTTT,CASSYWDRGRVTEAFF
TRBD2,NA,TRBV10-3,TRBJ2-3,TGTGCCTCACGGACTAGCGGGGGGGGCACAGATACGCAGTATTTT,CASRTSGGGTDTQYF
TRBD2,NA,TRBV2,TRBJ2-1,TGTGCCAGCAGAATTAGCGGGGGATCCTACAATGAGCAGTTCTTC,CASRISGGSYNEQFF
NA,NA,TRBV4-3,TRBJ1-1,TGCGCCAGCAGCCAAGCCCCGGACAGTTCAGCTTTCTTT,CASSQAPDSSAFF
TRBD1,NA,TRBV7-8,TRBJ1-1,TGTGCCAGCAGCTCACACAGGGGGCTCCAGAACACTGAAGCTTTCTTT,CASSSHRGLQNTEAFF
NA,once,TRBV25-1,TRBJ2-3,TGTGCCAGCAGTGAAGTCCCCCGACGGATGACTGACACAGATACGCAGTATTTT,CASSEVPRRMTDTDTQYF
NA,few,TRBV5-1,TRBJ2-1,TGCGCCAGCAGCTTGGCAGGGTTTGGTTCTAGTCCCTACAATGAGCAGTTCTTC,CASSLAGFGSSPYNEQFF
TRBD1,few,TRBV5-1,TRBJ1-1,TGCGCCAGCAGCTTGGGGGACAGGGGGCCGGGAAAGACTGAAGCTTTCTTT,CASSLGDRGPGKTEAFF